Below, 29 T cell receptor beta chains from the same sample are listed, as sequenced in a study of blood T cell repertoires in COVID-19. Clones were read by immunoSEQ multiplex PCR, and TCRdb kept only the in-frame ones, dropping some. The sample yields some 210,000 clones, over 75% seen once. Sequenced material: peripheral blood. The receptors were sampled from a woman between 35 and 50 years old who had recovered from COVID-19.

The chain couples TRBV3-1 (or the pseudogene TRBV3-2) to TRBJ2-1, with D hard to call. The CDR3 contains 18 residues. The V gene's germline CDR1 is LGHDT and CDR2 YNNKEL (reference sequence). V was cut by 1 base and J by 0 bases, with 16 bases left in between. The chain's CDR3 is CASSQAPLLSNSYNEQFF. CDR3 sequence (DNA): TGTGCCAGCAGCCAAGCACCCTTACTTTCTAACTCCTACAATGAGCAGTTCTTC.

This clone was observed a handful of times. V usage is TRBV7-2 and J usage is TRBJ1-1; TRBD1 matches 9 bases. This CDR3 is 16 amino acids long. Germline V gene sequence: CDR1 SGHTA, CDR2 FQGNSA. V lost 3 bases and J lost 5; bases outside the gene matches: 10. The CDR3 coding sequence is TGTGCCAGCAGCTTGCTAACAGGGGGCAGGGGAACTGAAGCTTTCTTT. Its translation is CASSLLTGGRGTEAFF.

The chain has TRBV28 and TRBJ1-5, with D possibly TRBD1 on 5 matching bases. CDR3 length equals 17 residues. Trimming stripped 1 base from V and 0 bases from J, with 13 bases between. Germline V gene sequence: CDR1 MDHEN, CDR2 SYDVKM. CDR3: CASSLYGPGDSNQPQHF. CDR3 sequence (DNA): TGTGCCAGCAGTTTATATGGGCCGGGGGATAGCAATCAGCCCCAGCATTTT.

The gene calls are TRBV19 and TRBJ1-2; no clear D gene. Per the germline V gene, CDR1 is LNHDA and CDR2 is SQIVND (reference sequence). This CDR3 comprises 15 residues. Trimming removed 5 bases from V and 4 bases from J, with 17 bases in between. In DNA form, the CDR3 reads TGTGCCAGTAGTCGCCCGGGGATGGAAAGCTATGGCTACACCTTC. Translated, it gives CASSRPGMESYGYTF.

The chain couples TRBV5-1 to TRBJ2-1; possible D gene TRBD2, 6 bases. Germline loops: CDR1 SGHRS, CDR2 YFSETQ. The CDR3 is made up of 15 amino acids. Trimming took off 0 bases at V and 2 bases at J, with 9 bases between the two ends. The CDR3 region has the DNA TGCGCCAGCAGCTTGGAAACGGGAGCCTACAATGAGCAGTTCTTC. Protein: CASSLETGAYNEQFF.

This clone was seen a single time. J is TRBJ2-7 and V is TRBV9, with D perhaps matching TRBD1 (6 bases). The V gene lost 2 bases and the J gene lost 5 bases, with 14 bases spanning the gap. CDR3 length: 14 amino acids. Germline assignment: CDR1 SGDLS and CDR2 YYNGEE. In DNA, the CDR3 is TGTGCCAGCAGCGTGGATAACAGGGTGAACGAGCAGTACTTC. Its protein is CASSVDNRVNEQYF.

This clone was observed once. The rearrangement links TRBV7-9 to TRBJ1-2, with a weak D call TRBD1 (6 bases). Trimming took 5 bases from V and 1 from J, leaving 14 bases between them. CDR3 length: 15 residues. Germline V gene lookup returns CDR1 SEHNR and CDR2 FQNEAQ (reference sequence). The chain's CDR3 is CASSTDRQFNYGYTF. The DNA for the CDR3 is TGTGCCAGCAGCACGGACAGACAGTTTAACTATGGCTACACCTTC.

The chain's CDR3 is CATSTYGTGHYEQYF. The CDR3 coding sequence is TGTGCCACCAGTACATACGGGACAGGCCATTACGAGCAGTACTTC. The chain employs TRBV24-1 and TRBJ2-7, with 8 bases that match TRBD1. The CDR3 totals 15 residues. Per the germline V gene, CDR1 is KGHDR and CDR2 is SFDVKD. V was pared by 6 bases and J by 4 bases, with 10 bases of the junction left unmatched.

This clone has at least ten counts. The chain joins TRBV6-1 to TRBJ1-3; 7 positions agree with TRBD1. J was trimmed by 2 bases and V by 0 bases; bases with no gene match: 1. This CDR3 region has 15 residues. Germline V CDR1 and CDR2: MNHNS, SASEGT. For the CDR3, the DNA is TGTGCCAGCAGTGAAGCGCAGGGGGCTGGAAACACCATATATTTT. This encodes CASSEAQGAGNTIYF.

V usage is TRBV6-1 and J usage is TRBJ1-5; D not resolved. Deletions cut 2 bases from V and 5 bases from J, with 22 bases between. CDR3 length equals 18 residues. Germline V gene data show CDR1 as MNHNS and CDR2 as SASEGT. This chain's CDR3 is CASSELIFTVIPHQPQHF. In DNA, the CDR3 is TGTGCCAGCAGTGAACTAATTTTTACAGTGATCCCCCATCAGCCCCAGCATTTT.

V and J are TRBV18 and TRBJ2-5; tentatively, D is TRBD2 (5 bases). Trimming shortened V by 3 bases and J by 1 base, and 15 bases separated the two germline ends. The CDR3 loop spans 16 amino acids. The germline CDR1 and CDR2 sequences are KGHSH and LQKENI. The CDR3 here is CASSPFSEGVQETQYF. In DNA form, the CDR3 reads TGTGCCAGCTCACCTTTTAGCGAGGGAGTCCAAGAGACCCAGTACTTC. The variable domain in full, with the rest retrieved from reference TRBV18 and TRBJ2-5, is NAGVMQNPRHLVRRRGQEARLRCSPMKGHSHVYWYRQLPEEGLKFMVYLQKENIIDESGMPKERFSAEFPKEGPSILRIQQVVRGDSAAYFCASSPFSEGVQETQYFGPGTRLLVL.

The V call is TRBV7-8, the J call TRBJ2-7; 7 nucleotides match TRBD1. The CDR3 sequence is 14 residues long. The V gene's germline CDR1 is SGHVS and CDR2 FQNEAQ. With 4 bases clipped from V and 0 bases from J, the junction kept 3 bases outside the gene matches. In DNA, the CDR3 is TGTGCCAGCAGCTACAGGGGAAGCTCCTACGAGCAGTACTTC. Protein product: CASSYRGSSYEQYF.

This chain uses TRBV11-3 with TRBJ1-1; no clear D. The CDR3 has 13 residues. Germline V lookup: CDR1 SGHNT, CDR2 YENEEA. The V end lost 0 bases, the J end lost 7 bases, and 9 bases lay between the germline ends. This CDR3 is CASSLEVGGEAFF. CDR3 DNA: TGTGCCAGCAGCTTAGAAGTAGGCGGTGAAGCTTTCTTT.

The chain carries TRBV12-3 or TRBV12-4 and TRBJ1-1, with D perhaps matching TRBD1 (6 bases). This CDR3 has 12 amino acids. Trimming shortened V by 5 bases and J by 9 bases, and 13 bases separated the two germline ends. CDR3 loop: CASSQITGKAFF. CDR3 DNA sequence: TGTGCCAGCAGTCAGATAACAGGGAAAGCTTTCTTT.

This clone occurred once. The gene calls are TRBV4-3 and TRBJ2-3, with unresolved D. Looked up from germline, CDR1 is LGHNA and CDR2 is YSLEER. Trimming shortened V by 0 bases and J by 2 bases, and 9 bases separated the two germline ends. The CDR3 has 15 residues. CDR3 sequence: CASSQESQFTDTQYF. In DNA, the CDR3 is TGCGCCAGCAGCCAAGAATCTCAGTTCACAGATACGCAGTATTTT.

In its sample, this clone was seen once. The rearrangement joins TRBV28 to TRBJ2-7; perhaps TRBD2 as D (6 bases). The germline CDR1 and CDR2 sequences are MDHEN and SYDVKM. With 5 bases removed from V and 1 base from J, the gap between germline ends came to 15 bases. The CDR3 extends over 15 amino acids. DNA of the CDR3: TGTGCCAGCAGTGGGACCCAGGAGGGATCCTACGAGCAGTACTTC. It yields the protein CASSGTQEGSYEQYF.

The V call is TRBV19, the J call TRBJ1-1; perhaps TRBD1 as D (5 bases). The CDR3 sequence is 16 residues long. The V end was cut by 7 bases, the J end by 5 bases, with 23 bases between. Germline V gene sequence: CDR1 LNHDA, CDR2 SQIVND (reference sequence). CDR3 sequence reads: CASTTLGQGSGTEAFF. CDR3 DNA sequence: TGTGCCAGTACCACCCTAGGGCAGGGCAGTGGAACTGAAGCTTTCTTT. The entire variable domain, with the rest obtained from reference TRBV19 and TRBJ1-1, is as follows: DGGITQSPKYLFRKEGQNVTLSCEQNLNHDAMYWYRQDPGQGLRLIYYSQIVNDFQKGDIAEGYSVSREKKESFPLTVTSAQKNPTAFYLCASTTLGQGSGTEAFFGQGTRLTVV.

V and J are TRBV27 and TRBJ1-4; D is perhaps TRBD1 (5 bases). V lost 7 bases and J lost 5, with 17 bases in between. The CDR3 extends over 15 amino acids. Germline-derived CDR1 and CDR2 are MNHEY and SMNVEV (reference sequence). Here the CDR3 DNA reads TGTGCCAGCAAAGGCCAGGGTATGGGGAATGAAAAACTGTTTTTT. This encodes CASKGQGMGNEKLFF. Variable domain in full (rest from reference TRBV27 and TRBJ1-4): EAQVTQNPRYLITVTGKKLTVTCSQNMNHEYMSWYRQDPGLGLRQIYYSMNVEVTDKGDVPEGYKVSRKEKRNFPLILESPSPNQTSLYFCASKGQGMGNEKLFFGSGTQLSVL.

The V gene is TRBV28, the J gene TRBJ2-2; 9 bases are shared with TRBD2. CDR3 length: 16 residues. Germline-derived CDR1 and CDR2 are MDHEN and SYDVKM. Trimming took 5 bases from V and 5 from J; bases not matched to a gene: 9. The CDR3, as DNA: TGTGCCAGCAGTCTCCTGGCGGGAGGGGTAACCGGGGAGCTGTTTTTT. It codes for CASSLLAGGVTGELFF.

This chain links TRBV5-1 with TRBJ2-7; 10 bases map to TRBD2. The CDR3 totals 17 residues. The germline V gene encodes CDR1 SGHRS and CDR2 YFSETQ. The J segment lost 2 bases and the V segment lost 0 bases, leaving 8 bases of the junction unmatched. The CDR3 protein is CASSLGLAGAEAYEQYF. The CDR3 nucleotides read TGCGCCAGCAGCTTGGGTCTAGCGGGAGCCGAAGCCTACGAGCAGTACTTC.

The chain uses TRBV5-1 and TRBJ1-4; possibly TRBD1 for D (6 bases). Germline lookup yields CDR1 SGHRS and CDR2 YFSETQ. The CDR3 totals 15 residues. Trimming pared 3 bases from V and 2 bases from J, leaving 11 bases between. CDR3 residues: CASSSGGGTNEKLFF. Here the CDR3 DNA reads TGCGCCAGCAGCTCGGGTGGGGGCACTAATGAAAAACTGTTTTTT.

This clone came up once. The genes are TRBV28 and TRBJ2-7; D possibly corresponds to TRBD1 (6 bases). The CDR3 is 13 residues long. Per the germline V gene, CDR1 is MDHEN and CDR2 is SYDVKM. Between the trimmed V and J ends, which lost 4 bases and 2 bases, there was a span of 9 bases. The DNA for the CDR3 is TGTGCCAGCAGTTCTGGACAGCCCTACGAGCAGTACTTC. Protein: CASSSGQPYEQYF.

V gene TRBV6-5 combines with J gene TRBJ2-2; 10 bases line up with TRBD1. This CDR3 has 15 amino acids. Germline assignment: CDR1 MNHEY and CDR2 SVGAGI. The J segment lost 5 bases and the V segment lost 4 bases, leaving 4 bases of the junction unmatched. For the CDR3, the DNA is TGTGCCAGCAGTTCCCCGGGACAGGGGACCGGGGAGCTGTTTTTT. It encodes CASSSPGQGTGELFF.

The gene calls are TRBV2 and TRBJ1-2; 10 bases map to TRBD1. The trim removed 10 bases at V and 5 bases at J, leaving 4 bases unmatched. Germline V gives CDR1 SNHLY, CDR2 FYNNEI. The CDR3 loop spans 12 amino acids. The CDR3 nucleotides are TGTGCCACCGGGACAGGGGTATATGGCTACACCTTC. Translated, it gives CATGTGVYGYTF.

This CDR3 reads CASSDTGNQPQHF. DNA for the CDR3: TGTGCCAGTAGTGATACAGGGAACCAGCCCCAGCATTTT. The chain is built from TRBV19 and TRBJ1-5; possibly TRBD1 for D (6 bases). This CDR3 is built from 13 residues. Trimming removed 5 bases at V and 7 bases at J, with 12 bases between. Germline values: CDR1 LNHDA, CDR2 SQIVND (reference sequence).

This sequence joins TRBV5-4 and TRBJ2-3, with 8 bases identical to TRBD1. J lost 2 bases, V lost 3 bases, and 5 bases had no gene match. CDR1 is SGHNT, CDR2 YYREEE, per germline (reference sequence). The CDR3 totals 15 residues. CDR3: CASSSDRDHTDTQYF. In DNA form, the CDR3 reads TGTGCCAGCAGCTCGGACAGGGATCACACAGATACGCAGTATTTT.

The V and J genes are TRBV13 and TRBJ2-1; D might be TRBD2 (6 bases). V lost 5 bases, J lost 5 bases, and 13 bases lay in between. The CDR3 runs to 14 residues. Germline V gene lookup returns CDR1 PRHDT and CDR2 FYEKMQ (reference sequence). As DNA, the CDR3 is TGTGCCAGCAGCCCGCTGTGGGAGGACAATGAGCAGTTCTTC. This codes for CASSPLWEDNEQFF.

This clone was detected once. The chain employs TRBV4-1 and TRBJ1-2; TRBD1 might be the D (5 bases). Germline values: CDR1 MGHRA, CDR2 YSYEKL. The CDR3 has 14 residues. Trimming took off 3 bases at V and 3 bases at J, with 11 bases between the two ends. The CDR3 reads CASSQGDRDYGYTF. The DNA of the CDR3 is TGCGCCAGCAGCCAGGGTGACAGAGACTATGGCTACACCTTC.

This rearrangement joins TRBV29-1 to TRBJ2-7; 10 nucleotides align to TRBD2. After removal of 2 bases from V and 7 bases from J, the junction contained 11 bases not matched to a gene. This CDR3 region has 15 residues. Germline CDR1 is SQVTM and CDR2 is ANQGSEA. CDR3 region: CSVESPLAGHREQYF. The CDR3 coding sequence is TGCAGCGTTGAAAGTCCACTAGCGGGACATCGTGAGCAGTACTTC.